Below are 8 T cell receptor beta chains sequenced from a single sample in a study of blood T cell repertoires in COVID-19. The table came from immunoSEQ multiplex PCR; TCRdb's copy has only in-frame clones and leaves some out. The sample carries 200,000 to 250,000 clones, about four fifths recorded once. Sequenced: PBMCs or T cells enriched from blood (not recorded which). The receptors originated from a man in his sixties who had recovered from COVID-19.

The gene calls are TRBV14 and TRBJ2-5; 8 nucleotides align to TRBD2. Unmatched junction bases numbered 10, after V lost 3 bases and J lost 4 bases. The CDR3 has 16 amino acids. Per germline, CDR1 SGHDN and CDR2 FVKESK. CDR3 region: CASSQTDVLAGETQYF. The CDR3 DNA reads TGTGCCAGCAGCCAGACAGACGTTCTAGCGGGAGAGACCCAGTACTTC.

The chain carries TRBV19 and TRBJ1-5; 9 nucleotides match TRBD1. This CDR3 has 15 residues. Losses at the gene ends were 2 bases for V and 3 bases for J; bases not matched to a gene: 2. The germline gives CDR1 LNHDA, CDR2 SQIVND (reference sequence). The CDR3 region is CASSIWTGANQPQHF. The CDR3 region has the DNA TGTGCCAGTAGTATATGGACAGGGGCCAATCAGCCCCAGCATTTT.

J is TRBJ1-2 and V is TRBV11-2; D call uncertain. CDR1 is SGHAT and CDR2 is FQNNGV in the germline V gene. The CDR3 has 13 amino acids. With 5 bases removed from V and 9 bases from J, the gap between germline ends came to 16 bases. CDR3 DNA sequence: TGTGCCAGCAGCCACGACGGAGCCTCGCGCTACACCTTC. Translating it yields CASSHDGASRYTF.

The V call is TRBV27, the J call TRBJ2-5; a possible D gene is TRBD1 (6 bases). Germline-derived CDR1 and CDR2 are MNHEY and SMNVEV (reference sequence). Deletions cut 1 base from V and 0 bases from J, with 6 bases between. The CDR3 runs 14 residues. The CDR3 region has the DNA TGTGCCAGCAGTTTATGGGGGCACCAAGAGACCCAGTACTTC. It specifies CASSLWGHQETQYF.

The chain carries TRBV7-2 and TRBJ2-7; TRBD1 is a possible D gene (6 bases). Germline V lookup: CDR1 SGHTA, CDR2 FQGNSA. This CDR3 comprises 15 residues. Trimming left V 1 base short and J 4 bases short, with 14 bases between. The CDR3 spells CASSLGIGGGYEQYF. DNA for the CDR3: TGTGCCAGCAGCTTAGGAATAGGGGGTGGGTACGAGCAGTACTTC.

The chain uses TRBV7-9 and TRBJ1-2; a possible D gene is TRBD1 (5 bases). The germline CDR1 and CDR2 sequences are SEHNR and FQNEAQ (reference sequence). Trimming took off 5 bases at V and 7 bases at J, with 17 bases between the two ends. The CDR3 extends over 14 amino acids. CDR3 sequence: CASSRGEGFAGYTF. CDR3 DNA sequence: TGTGCCAGCAGCAGAGGGGAGGGGTTTGCTGGCTACACCTTC.

The genes are TRBV19 and TRBJ1-5; 7 nucleotides align to TRBD1. This CDR3 has 15 residues. The V gene's germline CDR1 is LNHDA and CDR2 SQIVND (reference sequence). Trimming cost V 5 bases and J 0 bases; bases outside gene matches: 4. The CDR3 region is CASSFTGVSNQPQHF. The CDR3 region has the DNA TGTGCCAGTAGTTTCACAGGGGTTAGCAATCAGCCCCAGCATTTT. Combining the CDR3 with reference TRBV19 and TRBJ1-5 gives the whole variable domain DGGITQSPKYLFRKEGQNVTLSCEQNLNHDAMYWYRQDPGQGLRLIYYSQIVNDFQKGDIAEGYSVSREKKESFPLTVTSAQKNPTAFYLCASSFTGVSNQPQHFGDGTRLSIL.

In nucleotides, the CDR3 is TGCGCCAGCAGGGGGGGAAATCTAGATTCACCCCTCCACTTT. Protein: CASRGGNLDSPLHF. This chain uses TRBV4-3 with TRBJ1-6; possibly TRBD1 for D (5 bases). V gave up 6 bases and J gave up 8 bases, with 14 bases separating them. Germline CDR1 is LGHNA and CDR2 is YSLEER. This CDR3 has 14 amino acids.